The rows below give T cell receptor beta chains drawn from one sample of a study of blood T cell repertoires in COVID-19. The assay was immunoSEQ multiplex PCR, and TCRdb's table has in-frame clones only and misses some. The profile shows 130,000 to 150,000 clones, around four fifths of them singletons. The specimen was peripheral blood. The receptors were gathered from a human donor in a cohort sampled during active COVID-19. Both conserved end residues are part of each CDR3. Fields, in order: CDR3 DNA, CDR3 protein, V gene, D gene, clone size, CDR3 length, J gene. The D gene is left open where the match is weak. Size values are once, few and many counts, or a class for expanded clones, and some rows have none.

CDR3 DNA: TGTGCCAGCAGTGAAGCGGGGGGGAGGGCAGATACGCAGTATTTT; CDR3 protein: CASSEAGGRADTQYF; V gene: TRBV6-1; D gene: TRBD2; clone size: .; CDR3 length: 15; J gene: TRBJ2-3
CDR3 DNA: TGCGCCAGCAGTGAGTACCAGGGGGCTGAAGCTTTCTTT; CDR3 protein: CASSEYQGAEAFF; V gene: TRBV10-1; D gene: TRBD1; clone size: .; CDR3 length: 13; J gene: TRBJ1-1
CDR3 DNA: TGTGCCAGCAGCTCCCCGGACAGGGGAAGCTCACCCCTCCACTTT; CDR3 protein: CASSSPDRGSSPLHF; V gene: TRBV7-2; D gene: TRBD1; clone size: .; CDR3 length: 15; J gene: TRBJ1-6
CDR3 DNA: TGTGCCAGCAGCGGGGGCCAGGGCTATGGCTACACCTTC; CDR3 protein: CASSGGQGYGYTF; V gene: TRBV7-2; D gene: .; clone size: .; CDR3 length: 13; J gene: TRBJ1-2
CDR3 DNA: TGTGCCAGCAGCCACCGGCCAGGGCCCACTATGAACACTGAAGCTTTCTTT; CDR3 protein: CASSHRPGPTMNTEAFF; V gene: TRBV3-1/TRBV3-2; D gene: .; clone size: once; CDR3 length: 17; J gene: TRBJ1-1
CDR3 DNA: TGTGCCAGTAGTCAACAGGGGATTAATTCACCCCTCCACTTT; CDR3 protein: CASSQQGINSPLHF; V gene: TRBV19; D gene: TRBD1; clone size: once; CDR3 length: 14; J gene: TRBJ1-6
CDR3 DNA: TGTGCCAGCTCACCTTCTTCTTACGAGCAGTACTTC; CDR3 protein: CASSPSSYEQYF; V gene: TRBV18; D gene: .; clone size: .; CDR3 length: 12; J gene: TRBJ2-7
CDR3 DNA: TGTGCCAGCTCGGACAGGGCCCTAGCGGGGGCAAGAGATACGCAGTATTTT; CDR3 protein: CASSDRALAGARDTQYF; V gene: TRBV2; D gene: TRBD2; clone size: once; CDR3 length: 17; J gene: TRBJ2-3
CDR3 DNA: TGTGCCAGCTCACCTTCAGGGACAACAGATACGCAGTATTTT; CDR3 protein: CASSPSGTTDTQYF; V gene: TRBV18; D gene: .; clone size: .; CDR3 length: 14; J gene: TRBJ2-3
CDR3 DNA: TGCGCCAGCAGCCCAGCGGGACTAGCGGGAATCAATGAGCAGTTCTTC; CDR3 protein: CASSPAGLAGINEQFF; V gene: TRBV4-3; D gene: TRBD2; clone size: .; CDR3 length: 16; J gene: TRBJ2-1
CDR3 DNA: TGTGCCAGCAGTTACCTTGGGGGAGGACAAGAGACCCAGTACTTC; CDR3 protein: CASSYLGGGQETQYF; V gene: TRBV6-5; D gene: .; clone size: .; CDR3 length: 15; J gene: TRBJ2-5
CDR3 DNA: TGCGCCAGCAGCCGGGGACAGGCACAAGAGACCCAGTACTTC; CDR3 protein: CASSRGQAQETQYF; V gene: TRBV5-1; D gene: TRBD1; clone size: .; CDR3 length: 14; J gene: TRBJ2-5
CDR3 DNA: TGTGCCAGCGAGGGGGACGTGCTTGGAAACACCATATATTTT; CDR3 protein: CASEGDVLGNTIYF; V gene: TRBV9; D gene: .; clone size: .; CDR3 length: 14; J gene: TRBJ1-3
CDR3 DNA: TGTGCCAGCAGCTTAGCGTTTTTGACAGATTCTTTAGCTAACTATGGCTACACCTTC; CDR3 protein: CASSLAFLTDSLANYGYTF; V gene: TRBV7-8; D gene: .; clone size: .; CDR3 length: 19; J gene: TRBJ1-2
CDR3 DNA: TGTGCCAGCAGCCAAGTCCTTCACTCTATGAACACTGAAGCTTTCTTT; CDR3 protein: CASSQVLHSMNTEAFF; V gene: TRBV3-1/TRBV3-2; D gene: .; clone size: .; CDR3 length: 16; J gene: TRBJ1-1
CDR3 DNA: TGTGCCAGCAGGGACCGGACAGGGGGAAACACTGAAGCTTTCTTT; CDR3 protein: CASRDRTGGNTEAFF; V gene: TRBV2; D gene: TRBD1; clone size: few; CDR3 length: 15; J gene: TRBJ1-1
CDR3 DNA: TGTGCCAGCAGTTCCGTCGCGAGGAATCAGCCCCAGCATTTT; CDR3 protein: CASSSVARNQPQHF; V gene: TRBV27; D gene: .; clone size: .; CDR3 length: 14; J gene: TRBJ1-5
CDR3 DNA: TGTGCCAGCAGCTTAGCGGTCGGGATAATGAACACTGAAGCTTTCTTT; CDR3 protein: CASSLAVGIMNTEAFF; V gene: TRBV7-2; D gene: .; clone size: .; CDR3 length: 16; J gene: TRBJ1-1
CDR3 DNA: TGTGCCAGCTCACCCCCGGGACAGGGGGGTTCCTACACCTTC; CDR3 protein: CASSPPGQGGSYTF; V gene: TRBV18; D gene: TRBD1; clone size: .; CDR3 length: 14; J gene: TRBJ1-2
CDR3 DNA: TGTGCCAGCAGCATACAGGGGGCGAATTCACCCCTCCACTTT; CDR3 protein: CASSIQGANSPLHF; V gene: TRBV27; D gene: TRBD1; clone size: few; CDR3 length: 14; J gene: TRBJ1-6
CDR3 DNA: TGTGCCAGCAGTTCACCCAGGACAGCCCACTCTGGGGCCAACGTCCTGACTTTC; CDR3 protein: CASSSPRTAHSGANVLTF; V gene: TRBV28; D gene: .; clone size: .; CDR3 length: 18; J gene: TRBJ2-6
CDR3 DNA: TGTGCCAGCACAATAGAGGGCGGCAGCTCCTACAATGAGCAGTTCTTC; CDR3 protein: CASTIEGGSSYNEQFF; V gene: TRBV2; D gene: .; clone size: .; CDR3 length: 16; J gene: TRBJ2-1
CDR3 DNA: TGTGCCAGCAGCGGCGGGGGGTATCGTAGGGAGACCCAGTACTTC; CDR3 protein: CASSGGGYRRETQYF; V gene: TRBV9; D gene: TRBD2; clone size: few; CDR3 length: 15; J gene: TRBJ2-5
CDR3 DNA: TGTGCCAGCAGCTGGGTAGGGGCCAATGAGCAGTTCTTC; CDR3 protein: CASSWVGANEQFF; V gene: TRBV7-2; D gene: .; clone size: .; CDR3 length: 13; J gene: TRBJ2-1
CDR3 DNA: TGTGCCAGCAGCTTGGGACTAGCGGGAGGACTATCCGAGCAGTACTTC; CDR3 protein: CASSLGLAGGLSEQYF; V gene: TRBV5-4; D gene: TRBD2; clone size: .; CDR3 length: 16; J gene: TRBJ2-7
CDR3 DNA: TGTGCCAGCCGCCGGGACACGAACACTGAAGCTTTCTTT; CDR3 protein: CASRRDTNTEAFF; V gene: TRBV12-3/TRBV12-4; D gene: .; clone size: .; CDR3 length: 13; J gene: TRBJ1-1
CDR3 DNA: TGCGCCAGCAGCCAAGGCCCTAGAGGAAGCCCAGATACGCAGTATTTT; CDR3 protein: CASSQGPRGSPDTQYF; V gene: TRBV4-3; D gene: .; clone size: .; CDR3 length: 16; J gene: TRBJ2-3
CDR3 DNA: TGTGCCAGCAGCTTTGGGAGCGATTCACCCCTCCACTTT; CDR3 protein: CASSFGSDSPLHF; V gene: TRBV12-1; D gene: .; clone size: .; CDR3 length: 13; J gene: TRBJ1-6
CDR3 DNA: TGTGCCAGCAGCCCGGGACTCCCGGTCGGGGGCTACACCTTC; CDR3 protein: CASSPGLPVGGYTF; V gene: TRBV3-1/TRBV3-2; D gene: .; clone size: .; CDR3 length: 14; J gene: TRBJ1-2
CDR3 DNA: TGTGCCAGCAGCCAGCTACTCACTACCTACAATGAGCAGTTCTTC; CDR3 protein: CASSQLLTTYNEQFF; V gene: TRBV6-2/TRBV6-3; D gene: .; clone size: .; CDR3 length: 15; J gene: TRBJ2-1
CDR3 DNA: TGTGCCAGCAGCTCTCAGGGGGTTGGCGGGGAGCTGTTTTTT; CDR3 protein: CASSSQGVGGELFF; V gene: TRBV7-3; D gene: TRBD1; clone size: .; CDR3 length: 14; J gene: TRBJ2-2
CDR3 DNA: TGTGCCAGCAGCTTGAGGGGGCCGAGCTCCTACAATGAGCAGTTCTTC; CDR3 protein: CASSLRGPSSYNEQFF; V gene: TRBV7-2; D gene: TRBD1; clone size: .; CDR3 length: 16; J gene: TRBJ2-1
CDR3 DNA: TGTGCCAGCTCGAGTCGTCAGGGGAACACTGAAGCTTTCTTT; CDR3 protein: CASSSRQGNTEAFF; V gene: TRBV18; D gene: .; clone size: .; CDR3 length: 14; J gene: TRBJ1-1
CDR3 DNA: TGCGCCAGCACCCCGGGTGGCAGGGGGCTGGGGGAGCTGTTTTTT; CDR3 protein: CASTPGGRGLGELFF; V gene: TRBV5-1; D gene: TRBD1; clone size: .; CDR3 length: 15; J gene: TRBJ2-2
CDR3 DNA: TGTGCCAGTAGTATAACACAGGGTCCGACAGATACGCAGTATTTT; CDR3 protein: CASSITQGPTDTQYF; V gene: TRBV19; D gene: .; clone size: .; CDR3 length: 15; J gene: TRBJ2-3
CDR3 DNA: TGTGCCAGCAGCCCACGTAGGGACAGCTCTGGGGCCAACGTCCTGACTTTC; CDR3 protein: CASSPRRDSSGANVLTF; V gene: TRBV7-9; D gene: TRBD1; clone size: .; CDR3 length: 17; J gene: TRBJ2-6
CDR3 DNA: TGTGCCAGCAGTGGTACAGGGGGCATCGGCTCCTACAATGAGCAGTTCTTC; CDR3 protein: CASSGTGGIGSYNEQFF; V gene: TRBV25-1; D gene: TRBD1; clone size: .; CDR3 length: 17; J gene: TRBJ2-1
CDR3 DNA: TGTGCCAGCAGCGCGGGGACGCGGAGACAGATCTACAATGAGCAGTTCTTC; CDR3 protein: CASSAGTRRQIYNEQFF; V gene: TRBV5-6; D gene: .; clone size: many; CDR3 length: 17; J gene: TRBJ2-1
CDR3 DNA: TGTGCCAGCACAGCGGGGGGGCCCTGGGAGACCCAGTACTTC; CDR3 protein: CASTAGGPWETQYF; V gene: TRBV9; D gene: TRBD2; clone size: once; CDR3 length: 14; J gene: TRBJ2-5
CDR3 DNA: TGTGCCAGCAGTTTATTCGGGGACAGCAACTATGGCTACACCTTC; CDR3 protein: CASSLFGDSNYGYTF; V gene: TRBV28; D gene: TRBD1; clone size: medium-sized; CDR3 length: 15; J gene: TRBJ1-2
CDR3 DNA: TGTGCCAGCAGCCCGGACAGGGGGCTCTTGAACACTGAAGCTTTCTTT; CDR3 protein: CASSPDRGLLNTEAFF; V gene: TRBV5-4; D gene: TRBD1; clone size: .; CDR3 length: 16; J gene: TRBJ1-1
CDR3 DNA: TGTGCCAGCAGCCCTGGCGGGAAAGGATTACTTTCACCCCTCCACTTT; CDR3 protein: CASSPGGKGLLSPLHF; V gene: TRBV4-2; D gene: .; clone size: .; CDR3 length: 16; J gene: TRBJ1-6
CDR3 DNA: TGTGCCAGCAGTGAATATGGGGAGGGTACGCAGTATTTT; CDR3 protein: CASSEYGEGTQYF; V gene: TRBV6-1; D gene: TRBD2; clone size: .; CDR3 length: 13; J gene: TRBJ2-3
CDR3 DNA: TGTGCCAGTAGTACCCGGGGGGGAGGCTACACCTTC; CDR3 protein: CASSTRGGGYTF; V gene: TRBV19; D gene: .; clone size: .; CDR3 length: 12; J gene: TRBJ1-2
CDR3 DNA: TGTGCCTGGAATGGTCAGGGGTTATATCAGCCCCAGCATTTT; CDR3 protein: CAWNGQGLYQPQHF; V gene: TRBV30; D gene: .; clone size: .; CDR3 length: 14; J gene: TRBJ1-5
CDR3 DNA: TGTGCCAGCAGTTCCATCGCACAGGGATCGGCTGGAAACACCATATATTTT; CDR3 protein: CASSSIAQGSAGNTIYF; V gene: TRBV27; D gene: .; clone size: .; CDR3 length: 17; J gene: TRBJ1-3
CDR3 DNA: TGCGCCAGCAGCTTCAGGGCTTTAGATGAAAAACTGTTTTTT; CDR3 protein: CASSFRALDEKLFF; V gene: TRBV5-1; D gene: .; clone size: once; CDR3 length: 14; J gene: TRBJ1-4
CDR3 DNA: TGTGCCAGCAGGGCCGGTTCAGGGCAGGGGGAAACCTACGAGCAGTACTTC; CDR3 protein: CASRAGSGQGETYEQYF; V gene: TRBV27; D gene: TRBD1; clone size: once; CDR3 length: 17; J gene: TRBJ2-7
CDR3 DNA: TGCGCCAGCAGCCAAGATAGACTATATAGCAATCAGCCCCAGCATTTT; CDR3 protein: CASSQDRLYSNQPQHF; V gene: TRBV4-1; D gene: .; clone size: .; CDR3 length: 16; J gene: TRBJ1-5
CDR3 DNA: TGTGCCAGCGCCAATGGACTAGCTGGTGAGCAGTACTTC; CDR3 protein: CASANGLAGEQYF; V gene: TRBV19; D gene: TRBD2; clone size: .; CDR3 length: 13; J gene: TRBJ2-7
CDR3 DNA: TGTGCCAGCAGCTTGGAGACAGTGAACACTGAAGCTTTCTTT; CDR3 protein: CASSLETVNTEAFF; V gene: TRBV5-6; D gene: .; clone size: .; CDR3 length: 14; J gene: TRBJ1-1
CDR3 DNA: TGTGCCAGCAGCCACCCCGGGGGCAGGGGGCGTCGGGAGCAGTACTTC; CDR3 protein: CASSHPGGRGRREQYF; V gene: TRBV3-1/TRBV3-2; D gene: TRBD1; clone size: .; CDR3 length: 16; J gene: TRBJ2-7
CDR3 DNA: TGCAGCGATCTGACAGAGTTGAACACTGAAGCTTTCTTT; CDR3 protein: CSDLTELNTEAFF; V gene: TRBV29-1; D gene: .; clone size: .; CDR3 length: 13; J gene: TRBJ1-1
CDR3 DNA: TGTGCCAGCAGCTGGACAGTTGCCGGGGCCAACGTCCTGACTTTC; CDR3 protein: CASSWTVAGANVLTF; V gene: TRBV6-5; D gene: .; clone size: .; CDR3 length: 15; J gene: TRBJ2-6
CDR3 DNA: TGTGCCAGCAGTGCCCGGGCCGGGAGGACCGGGGAGCTGTTTTTT; CDR3 protein: CASSARAGRTGELFF; V gene: TRBV25-1; D gene: TRBD2; clone size: .; CDR3 length: 15; J gene: TRBJ2-2
CDR3 DNA: TGTGCCAGTAGTATGATTAGGGCGGGCACTGAAGCTTTCTTT; CDR3 protein: CASSMIRAGTEAFF; V gene: TRBV19; D gene: .; clone size: few; CDR3 length: 14; J gene: TRBJ1-1
CDR3 DNA: TGTGCCAGCAGCAAGGTTGAGGCGAAGAATCAGCCCCAGCATTTT; CDR3 protein: CASSKVEAKNQPQHF; V gene: TRBV21-1; D gene: .; clone size: few; CDR3 length: 15; J gene: TRBJ1-5
CDR3 DNA: TGTGCCAGCAGTGAATGGGGGCATAGAGGCTACACCTTC; CDR3 protein: CASSEWGHRGYTF; V gene: TRBV6-1; D gene: .; clone size: once; CDR3 length: 13; J gene: TRBJ1-2
CDR3 DNA: TGTGCCAGCAGCTTTGGACAGGGGGATCAGCCCCAGCATTTT; CDR3 protein: CASSFGQGDQPQHF; V gene: TRBV5-6; D gene: TRBD1; clone size: many; CDR3 length: 14; J gene: TRBJ1-5
CDR3 DNA: TGTGCCAGCAGCTTAGGTGACAAAACCACCGGGGAGCTGTTTTTT; CDR3 protein: CASSLGDKTTGELFF; V gene: TRBV11-1; D gene: .; clone size: .; CDR3 length: 15; J gene: TRBJ2-2